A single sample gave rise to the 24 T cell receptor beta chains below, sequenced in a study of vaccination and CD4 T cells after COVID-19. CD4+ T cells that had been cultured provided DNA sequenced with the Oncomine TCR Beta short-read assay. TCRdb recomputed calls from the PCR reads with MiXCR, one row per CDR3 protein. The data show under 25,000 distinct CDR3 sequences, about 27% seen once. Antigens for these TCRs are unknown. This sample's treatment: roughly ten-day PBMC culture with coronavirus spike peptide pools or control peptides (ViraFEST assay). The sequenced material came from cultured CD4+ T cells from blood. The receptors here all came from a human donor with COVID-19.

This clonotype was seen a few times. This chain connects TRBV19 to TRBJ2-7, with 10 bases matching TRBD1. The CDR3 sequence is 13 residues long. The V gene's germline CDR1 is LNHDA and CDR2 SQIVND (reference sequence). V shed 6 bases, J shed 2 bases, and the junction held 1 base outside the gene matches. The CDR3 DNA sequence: TGTGCCAGTAGCGGGACAGGGGCCTACGAGCAGTACTTC. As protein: CASSGTGAYEQYF. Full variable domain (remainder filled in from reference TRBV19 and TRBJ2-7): DGGITQSPKYLFRKEGQNVTLSCEQNLNHDAMYWYRQDPGQGLRLIYYSQIVNDFQKGDIAEGYSVSREKKESFPLTVTSAQKNPTAFYLCASSGTGAYEQYFGPGTRLTVT.

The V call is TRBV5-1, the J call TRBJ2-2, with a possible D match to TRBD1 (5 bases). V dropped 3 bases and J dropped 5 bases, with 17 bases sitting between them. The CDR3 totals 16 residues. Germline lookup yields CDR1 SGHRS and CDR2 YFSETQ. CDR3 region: CASSWRRQGNTGELFF. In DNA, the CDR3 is TGCGCCAGCAGCTGGCGACGGCAGGGAAATACCGGGGAGCTGTTTTTT.

This CDR3 is CASSHNGEKLFF. DNA of the CDR3: TGTGCCAGCAGTCATAACGGGGAAAAACTGTTTTTT. The chain has TRBV6-2 or TRBV6-3 and TRBJ1-4; no reliable D call. Germline-derived CDR1 and CDR2 are MNHEY and SVGEGT. CDR3 length: 12 residues. Trimming shortened V by 5 bases and J by 8 bases, and 9 bases separated the two germline ends.

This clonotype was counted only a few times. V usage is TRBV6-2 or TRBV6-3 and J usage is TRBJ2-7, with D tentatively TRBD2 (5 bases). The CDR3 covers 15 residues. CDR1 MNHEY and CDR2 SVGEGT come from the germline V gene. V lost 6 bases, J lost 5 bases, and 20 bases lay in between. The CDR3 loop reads CASREGVRPLDEQYF. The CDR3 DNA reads TGTGCCAGCAGAGAGGGAGTTCGGCCCTTAGACGAGCAGTACTTC.

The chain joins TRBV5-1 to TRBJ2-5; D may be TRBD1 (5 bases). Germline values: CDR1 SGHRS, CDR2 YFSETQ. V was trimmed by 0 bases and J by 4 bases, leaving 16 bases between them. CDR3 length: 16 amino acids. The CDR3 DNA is TGCGCCAGCAGCTTGGCCTCGATAGGGGTGGGAGAGACCCAGTACTTC. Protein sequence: CASSLASIGVGETQYF.

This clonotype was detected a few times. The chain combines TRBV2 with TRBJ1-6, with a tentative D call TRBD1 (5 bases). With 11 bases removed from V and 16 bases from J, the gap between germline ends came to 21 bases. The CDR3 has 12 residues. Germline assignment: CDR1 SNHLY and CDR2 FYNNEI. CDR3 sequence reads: CAGRDGRPLLHF. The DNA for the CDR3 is TGTGCCGGCCGGGACGGGCGGCCGCTGCTCCACTTT.

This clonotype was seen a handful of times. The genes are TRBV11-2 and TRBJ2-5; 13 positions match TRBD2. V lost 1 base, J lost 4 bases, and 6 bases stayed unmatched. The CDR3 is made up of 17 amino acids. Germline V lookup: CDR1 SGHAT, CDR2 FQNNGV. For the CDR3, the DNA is TGTGCCAGCAGCTTAGGAACTAGCGGGGGGGCCAGAGAGACCCAGTACTTC. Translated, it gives CASSLGTSGGARETQYF.

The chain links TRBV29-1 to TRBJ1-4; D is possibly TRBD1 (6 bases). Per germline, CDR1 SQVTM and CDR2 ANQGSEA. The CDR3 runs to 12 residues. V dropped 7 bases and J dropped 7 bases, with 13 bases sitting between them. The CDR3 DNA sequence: TGCAGCGCCCGCAGGGGCAGTGAAAAACTGTTTTTT. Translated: CSARRGSEKLFF. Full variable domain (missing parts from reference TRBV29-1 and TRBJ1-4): SAVISQKPSRDICQRGTSLTIQCQVDSQVTMMFWYRQQPGQSLTLIATANQGSEATYESGFVIDKFPISRPNLTFSTLTVSNMSPEDSSIYLCSARRGSEKLFFGSGTQLSVL.

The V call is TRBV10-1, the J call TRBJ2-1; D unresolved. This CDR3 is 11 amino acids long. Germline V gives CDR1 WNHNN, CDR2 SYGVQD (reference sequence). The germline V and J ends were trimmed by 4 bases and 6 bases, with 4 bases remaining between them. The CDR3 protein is CASSGGNEQFF. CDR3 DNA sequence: TGCGCCAGCAGTGGAGGCAATGAGCAGTTCTTC.

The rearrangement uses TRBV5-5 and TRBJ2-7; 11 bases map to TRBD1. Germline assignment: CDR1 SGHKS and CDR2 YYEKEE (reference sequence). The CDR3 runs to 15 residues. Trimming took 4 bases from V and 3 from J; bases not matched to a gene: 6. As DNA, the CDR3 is TGTGCCAGCAGCGGGGACAGGGGGTCTCACTACGAGCAGTACTTC. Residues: CASSGDRGSHYEQYF.

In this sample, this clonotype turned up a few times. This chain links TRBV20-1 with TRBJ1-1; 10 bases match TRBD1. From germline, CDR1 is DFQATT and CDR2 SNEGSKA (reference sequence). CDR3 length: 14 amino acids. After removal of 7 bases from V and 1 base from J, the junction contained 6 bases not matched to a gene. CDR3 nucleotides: TGCAGTGGGAGGGGGGACAGGGGGAACACTGAAGCTTTCTTT. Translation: CSGRGDRGNTEAFF.

The CDR3 region has the DNA TGTGCCAGCAGTTTTAGGCAGGGACGTACTGAAGCTTTCTTT. Protein sequence: CASSFRQGRTEAFF. This chain joins TRBV28 and TRBJ1-1; D might be TRBD1 (5 bases). The germline CDR1 and CDR2 sequences are MDHEN and SYDVKM. This CDR3 contains 14 residues. The germline V and J ends were trimmed by 3 bases and 5 bases, with 13 bases remaining between them.

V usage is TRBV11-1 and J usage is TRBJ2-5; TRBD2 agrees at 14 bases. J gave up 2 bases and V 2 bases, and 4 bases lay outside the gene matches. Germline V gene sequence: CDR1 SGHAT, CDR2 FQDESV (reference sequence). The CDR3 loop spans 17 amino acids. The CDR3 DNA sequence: TGTGCCAGCAGCTTAAGGGGACTAGCGGGGGAGCAAGAGACCCAGTACTTC. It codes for CASSLRGLAGEQETQYF.

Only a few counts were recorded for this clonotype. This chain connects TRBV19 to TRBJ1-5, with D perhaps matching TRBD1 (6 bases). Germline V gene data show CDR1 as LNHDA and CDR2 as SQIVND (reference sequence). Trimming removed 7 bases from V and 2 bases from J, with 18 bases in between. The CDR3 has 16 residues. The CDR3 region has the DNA TGTGCCAGTACCAACCCGGGGGCAGTCGGCAATCAGCCCCAGCATTTT. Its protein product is CASTNPGAVGNQPQHF. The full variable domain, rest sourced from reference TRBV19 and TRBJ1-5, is DGGITQSPKYLFRKEGQNVTLSCEQNLNHDAMYWYRQDPGQGLRLIYYSQIVNDFQKGDIAEGYSVSREKKESFPLTVTSAQKNPTAFYLCASTNPGAVGNQPQHFGDGTRLSIL.

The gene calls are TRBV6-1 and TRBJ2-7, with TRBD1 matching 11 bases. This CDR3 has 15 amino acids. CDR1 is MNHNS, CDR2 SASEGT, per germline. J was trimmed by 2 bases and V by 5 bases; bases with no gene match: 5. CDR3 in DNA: TGTGCCAGCAGTACCGGGACAGGGGGACCCTACGAGCAGTACTTC. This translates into CASSTGTGGPYEQYF.

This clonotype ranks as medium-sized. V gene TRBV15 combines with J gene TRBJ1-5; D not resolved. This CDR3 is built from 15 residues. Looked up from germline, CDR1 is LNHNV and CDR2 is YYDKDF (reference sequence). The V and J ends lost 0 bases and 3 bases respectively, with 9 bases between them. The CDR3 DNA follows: TGTGCCACCAGCAGAGATCACTTCCCCAATCAGCCCCAGCATTTT. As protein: CATSRDHFPNQPQHF.

CDR3 residues: CAISELPGELFF. Here the CDR3 DNA reads TGTGCCATCAGTGAGTTACCCGGGGAGCTGTTTTTT. J is TRBJ2-2 and V is TRBV10-3; D not resolved. The CDR3 extends over 12 amino acids. The V end lost 1 base, the J end lost 6 bases, and 3 bases lay between the germline ends. Germline CDR1 and CDR2: ENHRY and SYGVKD.

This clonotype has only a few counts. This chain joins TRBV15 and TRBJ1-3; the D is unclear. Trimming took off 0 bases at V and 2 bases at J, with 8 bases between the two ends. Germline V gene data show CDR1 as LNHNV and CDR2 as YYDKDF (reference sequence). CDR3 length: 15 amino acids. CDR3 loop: CATSRDGGTGNTIYF. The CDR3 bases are TGTGCCACCAGCAGAGACGGCGGTACTGGAAACACCATATATTTT.

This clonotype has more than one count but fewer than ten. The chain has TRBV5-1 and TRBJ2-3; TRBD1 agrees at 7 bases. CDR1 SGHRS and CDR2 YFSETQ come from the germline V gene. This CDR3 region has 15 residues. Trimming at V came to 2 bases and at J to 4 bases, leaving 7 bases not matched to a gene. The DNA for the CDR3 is TGCGCCAGCAGCTTCCACGTCCAGGGGGCAGATACGCAGTATTTT. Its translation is CASSFHVQGADTQYF.

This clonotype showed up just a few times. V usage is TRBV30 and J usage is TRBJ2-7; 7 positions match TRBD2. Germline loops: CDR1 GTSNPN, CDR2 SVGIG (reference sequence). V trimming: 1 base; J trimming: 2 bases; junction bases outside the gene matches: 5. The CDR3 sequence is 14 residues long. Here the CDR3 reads CAWSGHAGAYEQYF. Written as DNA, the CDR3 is TGTGCCTGGAGTGGTCATGCGGGGGCCTACGAGCAGTACTTC. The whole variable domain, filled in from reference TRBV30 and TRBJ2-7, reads SQTIHQWPATLVQPVGSPLSLECTVEGTSNPNLYWYRQAAGRGLQLLFYSVGIGQISSEVPQNLSASRPQDRQFILSSKKLLLSDSGFYLCAWSGHAGAYEQYFGPGTRLTVT.

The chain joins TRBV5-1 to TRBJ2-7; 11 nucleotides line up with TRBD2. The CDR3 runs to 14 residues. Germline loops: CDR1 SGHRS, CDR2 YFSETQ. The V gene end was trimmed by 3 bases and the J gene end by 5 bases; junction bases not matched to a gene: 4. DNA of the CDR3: TGCGCCAGCAGCTCTAGCGGGGGGAACAACGAGCAGTACTTC. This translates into CASSSSGGNNEQYF.

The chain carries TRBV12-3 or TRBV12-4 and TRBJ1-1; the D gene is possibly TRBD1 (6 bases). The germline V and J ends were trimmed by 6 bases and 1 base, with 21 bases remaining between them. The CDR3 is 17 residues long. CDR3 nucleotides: TGTGCCAGCAGAATCCGTCTGGGGGCGCGGGGGAACACTGAAGCTTTCTTT. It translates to CASRIRLGARGNTEAFF.

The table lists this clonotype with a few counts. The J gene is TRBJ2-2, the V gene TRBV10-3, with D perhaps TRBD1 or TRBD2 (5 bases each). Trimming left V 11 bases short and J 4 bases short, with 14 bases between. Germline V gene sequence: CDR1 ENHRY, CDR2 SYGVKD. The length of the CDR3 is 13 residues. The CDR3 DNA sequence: TGTGCCTCCCAGGGTCGGGGCACCGGGGAGCTGTTTTTT. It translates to CASQGRGTGELFF.

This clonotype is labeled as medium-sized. The CDR3 DNA is TGCAGTGCTAGAGATCAGGGACAGGGGTACGGTGGCTACACCTTC. Its translation: CSARDQGQGYGGYTF. The gene calls are TRBV20-1 and TRBJ1-2, with TRBD1 matching 10 bases. With V trimmed by 0 bases and J by 7 bases, 8 bases remained unmatched. Germline V gene data show CDR1 as DFQATT and CDR2 as SNEGSKA (reference sequence). CDR3 length: 15 amino acids.